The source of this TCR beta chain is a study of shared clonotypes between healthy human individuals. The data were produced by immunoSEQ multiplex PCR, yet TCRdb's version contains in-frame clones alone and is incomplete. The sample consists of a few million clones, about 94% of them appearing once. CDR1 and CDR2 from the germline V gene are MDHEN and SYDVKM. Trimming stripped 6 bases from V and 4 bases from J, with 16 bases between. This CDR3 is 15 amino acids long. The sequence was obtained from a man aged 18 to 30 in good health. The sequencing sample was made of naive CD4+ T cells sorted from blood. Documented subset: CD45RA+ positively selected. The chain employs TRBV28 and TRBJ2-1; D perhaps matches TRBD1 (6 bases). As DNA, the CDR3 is TGTGCCAGCAGCCGGTTGGGGGCAAGGTACAATGAGCAGTTCTTC. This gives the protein CASSRLGARYNEQFF. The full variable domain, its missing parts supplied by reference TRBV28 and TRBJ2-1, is DVKVTQSSRYLVKRTGEKVFLECVQDMDHENMFWYRQDPGLGLRLIYFSYDVKMKEKGDIPEGYSVSREKKERFSLILESASTNQTSMYLCASSRLGARYNEQFFGPGTRLTVL.